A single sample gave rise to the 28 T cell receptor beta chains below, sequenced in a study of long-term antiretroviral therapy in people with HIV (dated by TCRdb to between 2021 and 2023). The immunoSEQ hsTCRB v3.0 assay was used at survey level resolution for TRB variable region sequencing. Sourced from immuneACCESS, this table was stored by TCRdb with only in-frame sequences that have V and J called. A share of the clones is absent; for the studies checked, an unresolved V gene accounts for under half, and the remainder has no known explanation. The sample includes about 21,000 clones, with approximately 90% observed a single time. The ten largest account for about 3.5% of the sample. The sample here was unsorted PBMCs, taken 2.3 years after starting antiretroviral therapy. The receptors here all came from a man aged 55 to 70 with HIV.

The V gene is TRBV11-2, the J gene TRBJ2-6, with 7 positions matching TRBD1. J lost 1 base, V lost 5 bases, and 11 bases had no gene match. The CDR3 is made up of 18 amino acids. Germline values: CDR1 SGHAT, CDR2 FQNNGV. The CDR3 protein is CASSARQGVRSGANVLTF. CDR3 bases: TGTGCCAGCAGCGCCCGACAGGGTGTACGGTCTGGGGCCAACGTCCTGACTTTC.

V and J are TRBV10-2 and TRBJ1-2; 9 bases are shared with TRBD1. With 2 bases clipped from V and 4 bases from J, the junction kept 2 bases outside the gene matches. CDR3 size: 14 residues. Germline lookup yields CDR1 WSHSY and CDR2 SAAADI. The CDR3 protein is CASSETGGVYGYTF. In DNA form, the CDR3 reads TGCGCCAGCAGTGAGACAGGGGGCGTCTATGGCTACACCTTC.

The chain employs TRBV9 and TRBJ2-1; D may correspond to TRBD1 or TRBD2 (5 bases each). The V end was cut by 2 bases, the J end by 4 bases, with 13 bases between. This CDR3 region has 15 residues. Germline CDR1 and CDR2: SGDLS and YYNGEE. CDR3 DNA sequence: TGTGCCAGCAGCGTTTCCGGGGCCAGTTACAATGAGCAGTTCTTC. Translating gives CASSVSGASYNEQFF.

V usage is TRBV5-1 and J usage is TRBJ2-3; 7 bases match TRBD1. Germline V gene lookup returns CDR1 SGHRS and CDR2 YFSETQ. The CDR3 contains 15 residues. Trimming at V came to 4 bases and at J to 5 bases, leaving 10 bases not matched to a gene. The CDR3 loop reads CASSDWDSPGDTQYF. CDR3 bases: TGCGCCAGCAGCGATTGGGACAGCCCAGGAGATACGCAGTATTTT.

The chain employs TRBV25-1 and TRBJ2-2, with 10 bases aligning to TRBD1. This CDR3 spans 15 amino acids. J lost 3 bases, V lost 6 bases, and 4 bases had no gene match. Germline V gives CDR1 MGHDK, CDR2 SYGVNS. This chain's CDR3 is CASSPGTGDTGELFF. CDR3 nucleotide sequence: TGTGCCAGCAGCCCGGGGACAGGGGACACCGGGGAGCTGTTTTTT.

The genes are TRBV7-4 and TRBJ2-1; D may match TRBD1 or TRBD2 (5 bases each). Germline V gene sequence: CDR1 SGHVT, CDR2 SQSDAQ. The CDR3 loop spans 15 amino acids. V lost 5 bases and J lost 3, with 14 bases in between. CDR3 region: CASSHTRGVYNEQFF. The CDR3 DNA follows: TGTGCCAGCAGCCATACTAGAGGGGTCTACAATGAGCAGTTCTTC.

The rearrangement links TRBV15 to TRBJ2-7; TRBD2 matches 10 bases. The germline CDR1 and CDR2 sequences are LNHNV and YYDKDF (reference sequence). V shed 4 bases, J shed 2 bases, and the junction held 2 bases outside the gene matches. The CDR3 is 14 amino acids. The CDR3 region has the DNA TGTGCCACCAGCAAGCGGGAGGGACCCTACGAGCAGTACTTC. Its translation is CATSKREGPYEQYF.

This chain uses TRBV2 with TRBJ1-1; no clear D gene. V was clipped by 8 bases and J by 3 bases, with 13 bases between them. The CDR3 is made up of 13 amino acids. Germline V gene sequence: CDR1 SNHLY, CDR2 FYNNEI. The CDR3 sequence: CASSNQMDTEAFF. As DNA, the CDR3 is TGTGCCAGCTCAAATCAAATGGACACTGAAGCTTTCTTT. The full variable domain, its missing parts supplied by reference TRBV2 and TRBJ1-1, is EPEVTQTPSHQVTQMGQEVILRCVPISNHLYFYWYRQILGQKVEFLVSFYNNEISEKSEIFDDQFSVERPDGSNFTLKIRSTKLEDSAMYFCASSNQMDTEAFFGQGTRLTVV.

The CDR3 bases are TGCGCCAGCAGCTTTGGAGACAACTACAATGAGCAGTTCTTC. Protein sequence: CASSFGDNYNEQFF. The V gene is TRBV5-1, the J gene TRBJ2-1; D remains unclear. Germline values: CDR1 SGHRS, CDR2 YFSETQ. Trimming removed 2 bases at V and 3 bases at J, with 9 bases between. This CDR3 is built from 14 residues.

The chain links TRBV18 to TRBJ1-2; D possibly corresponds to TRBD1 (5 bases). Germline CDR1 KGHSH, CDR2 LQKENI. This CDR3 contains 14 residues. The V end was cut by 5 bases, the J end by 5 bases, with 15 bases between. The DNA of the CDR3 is TGTGCCAGCTCATCCGACAGCGCCCGTTATGGCTACACCTTC. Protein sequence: CASSSDSARYGYTF.

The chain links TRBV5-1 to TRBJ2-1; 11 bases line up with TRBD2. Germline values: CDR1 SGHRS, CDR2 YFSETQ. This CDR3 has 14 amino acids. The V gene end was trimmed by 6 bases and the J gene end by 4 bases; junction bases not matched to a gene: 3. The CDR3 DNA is TGCGCCAGCAACCTAGCGGGAGGTTACAATGAGCAGTTCTTC. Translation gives CASNLAGGYNEQFF.

The CDR3 coding sequence is TGTGCCAGCAGCGCCGGACTAGCGGCCGGGGAGCTGTTTTTT. Translated, it gives CASSAGLAAGELFF. The chain uses TRBV7-9 and TRBJ2-2; TRBD2 matches at 10 bases. The CDR3 totals 14 residues. V shed 5 bases and J 6 bases; nucleotides not matched to a gene: 3. Germline V gene sequence: CDR1 SEHNR, CDR2 FQNEAQ (reference sequence).

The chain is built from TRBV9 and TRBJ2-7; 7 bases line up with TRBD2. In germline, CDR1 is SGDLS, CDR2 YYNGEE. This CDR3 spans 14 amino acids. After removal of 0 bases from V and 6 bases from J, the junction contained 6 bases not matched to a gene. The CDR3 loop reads CASSVGGREVEQYF. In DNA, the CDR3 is TGTGCCAGCAGCGTAGGCGGGAGAGAGGTCGAGCAGTACTTC.

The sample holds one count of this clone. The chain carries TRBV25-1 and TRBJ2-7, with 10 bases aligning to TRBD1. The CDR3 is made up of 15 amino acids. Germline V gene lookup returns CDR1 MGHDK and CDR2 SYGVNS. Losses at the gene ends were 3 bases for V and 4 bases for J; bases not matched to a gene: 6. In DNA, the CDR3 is TGTGCCAGCAGTGAGGCGGGACAGGGGCGTTACGAGCAGTACTTC. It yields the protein CASSEAGQGRYEQYF.

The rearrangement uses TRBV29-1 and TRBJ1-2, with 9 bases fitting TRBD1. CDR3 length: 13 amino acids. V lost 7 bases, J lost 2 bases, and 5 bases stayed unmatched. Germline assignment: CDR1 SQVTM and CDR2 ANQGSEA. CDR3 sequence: CSADGTGNYGYTF. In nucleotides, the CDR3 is TGCAGCGCTGACGGGACAGGGAACTATGGCTACACCTTC. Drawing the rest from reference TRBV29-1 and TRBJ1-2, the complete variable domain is SAVISQKPSRDICQRGTSLTIQCQVDSQVTMMFWYRQQPGQSLTLIATANQGSEATYESGFVIDKFPISRPNLTFSTLTVSNMSPEDSSIYLCSADGTGNYGYTFGSGTRLTVV.

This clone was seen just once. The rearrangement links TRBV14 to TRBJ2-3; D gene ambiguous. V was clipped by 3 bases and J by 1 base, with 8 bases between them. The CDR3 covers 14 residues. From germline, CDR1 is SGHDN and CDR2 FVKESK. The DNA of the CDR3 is TGTGCCAGCAGCCAGGCAGGCGGCACAGATACGCAGTATTTT. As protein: CASSQAGGTDTQYF. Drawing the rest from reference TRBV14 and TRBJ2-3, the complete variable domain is EAGVTQFPSHSVIEKGQTVTLRCDPISGHDNLYWYRRVMGKEIKFLLHFVKESKQDESGMPNNRFLAERTGGTYSTLKVQPAELEDSGVYFCASSQAGGTDTQYFGPGTRLTVL.

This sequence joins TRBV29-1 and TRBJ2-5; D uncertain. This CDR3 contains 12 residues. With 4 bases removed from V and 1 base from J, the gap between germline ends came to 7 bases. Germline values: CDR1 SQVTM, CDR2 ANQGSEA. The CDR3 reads CSVVKAQETQYF. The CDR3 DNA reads TGCAGCGTTGTTAAGGCCCAAGAGACCCAGTACTTC.

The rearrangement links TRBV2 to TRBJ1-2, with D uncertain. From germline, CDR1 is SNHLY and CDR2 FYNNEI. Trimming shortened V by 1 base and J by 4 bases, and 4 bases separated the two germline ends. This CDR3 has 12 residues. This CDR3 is CASSEGPYGYTF. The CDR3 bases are TGTGCCAGCAGTGAAGGGCCCTATGGCTACACCTTC.

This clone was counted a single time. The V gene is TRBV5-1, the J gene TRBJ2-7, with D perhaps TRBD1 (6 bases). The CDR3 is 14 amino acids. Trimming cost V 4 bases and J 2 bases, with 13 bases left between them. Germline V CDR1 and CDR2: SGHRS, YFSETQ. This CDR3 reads CASSLPTGTYEQYF. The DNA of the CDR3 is TGCGCCAGCAGCCTCCCGACAGGAACCTACGAGCAGTACTTC. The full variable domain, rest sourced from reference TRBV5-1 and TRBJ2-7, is KAGVTQTPRYLIKTRGQQVTLSCSPISGHRSVSWYQQTPGQGLQFLFEYFSETQRNKGNFPGRFSGRQFSNSRSEMNVSTLELGDSALYLCASSLPTGTYEQYFGPGTRLTVT.

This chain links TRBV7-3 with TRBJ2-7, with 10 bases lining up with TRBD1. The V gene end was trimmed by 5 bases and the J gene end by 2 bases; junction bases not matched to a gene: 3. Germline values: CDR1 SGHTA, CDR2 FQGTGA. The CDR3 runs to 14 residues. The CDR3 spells CASSIDRGPYEQYF. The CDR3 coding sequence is TGTGCCAGCAGCATAGACAGGGGGCCCTACGAGCAGTACTTC.

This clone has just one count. The DNA for the CDR3 is TGTGCCAGCCGGGGGGGCACACCGAACTCTAATCAGCCCCAGCATTTT. This codes for CASRGGTPNSNQPQHF. This chain uses TRBV28 with TRBJ1-5, with a tentative D call TRBD1 (6 bases). This CDR3 comprises 16 residues. V was trimmed by 8 bases and J by 4 bases, leaving 21 bases between them. From germline, CDR1 is MDHEN and CDR2 SYDVKM.

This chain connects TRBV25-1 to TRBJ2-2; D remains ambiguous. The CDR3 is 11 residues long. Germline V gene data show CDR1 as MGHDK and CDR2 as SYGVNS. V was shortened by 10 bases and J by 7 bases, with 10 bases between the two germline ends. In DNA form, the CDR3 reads TGTGCCACCCGGCAGGTCGGGGAGCTGTTTTTT. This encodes CATRQVGELFF.

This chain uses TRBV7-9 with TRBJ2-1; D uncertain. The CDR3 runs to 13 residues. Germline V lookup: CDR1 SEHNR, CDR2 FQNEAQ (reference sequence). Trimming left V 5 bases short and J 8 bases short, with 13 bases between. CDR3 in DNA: TGTGCCAGCAGCCGCCGGTCGGTGCATGAGCAGTTCTTC. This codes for CASSRRSVHEQFF.

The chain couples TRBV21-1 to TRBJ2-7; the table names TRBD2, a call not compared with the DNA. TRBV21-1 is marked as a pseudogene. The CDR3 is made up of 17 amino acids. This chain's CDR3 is CASSSTRGSGRCHEQYF. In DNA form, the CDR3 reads TGTGCCAGCAGCTCCACCAGAGGTAGCGGGAGATGCCACGAGCAGTACTTC.

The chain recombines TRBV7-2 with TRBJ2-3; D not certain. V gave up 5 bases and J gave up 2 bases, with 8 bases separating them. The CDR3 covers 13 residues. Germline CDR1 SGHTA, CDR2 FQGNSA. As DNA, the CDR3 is TGTGCCAGCAGCCACGCGACCACAGATACGCAGTATTTT. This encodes CASSHATTDTQYF.

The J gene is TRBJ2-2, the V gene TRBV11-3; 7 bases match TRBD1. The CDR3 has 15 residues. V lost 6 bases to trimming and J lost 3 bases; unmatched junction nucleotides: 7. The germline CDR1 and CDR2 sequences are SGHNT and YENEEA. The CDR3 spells CASSSGTDHTGELFF. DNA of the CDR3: TGTGCCAGCAGTTCCGGGACAGATCACACCGGGGAGCTGTTTTTT.

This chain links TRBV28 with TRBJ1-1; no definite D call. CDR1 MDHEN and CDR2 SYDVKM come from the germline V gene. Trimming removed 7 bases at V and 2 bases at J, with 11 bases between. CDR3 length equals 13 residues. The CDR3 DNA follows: TGTGCCAGCAAAGGAGGGAGAAACACTGAAGCTTTCTTT. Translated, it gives CASKGGRNTEAFF. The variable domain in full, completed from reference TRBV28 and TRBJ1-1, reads DVKVTQSSRYLVKRTGEKVFLECVQDMDHENMFWYRQDPGLGLRLIYFSYDVKMKEKGDIPEGYSVSREKKERFSLILESASTNQTSMYLCASKGGRNTEAFFGQGTRLTVV.

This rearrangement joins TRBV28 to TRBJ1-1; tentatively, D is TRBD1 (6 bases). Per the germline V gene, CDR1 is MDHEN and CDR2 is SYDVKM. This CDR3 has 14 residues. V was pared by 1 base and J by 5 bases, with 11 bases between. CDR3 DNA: TGTGCCAGCAGTTTATTTCAGGGGTTAACTGAAGCTTTCTTT. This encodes CASSLFQGLTEAFF.